These 18 T cell receptor beta chains were sequenced from one sample in a study of shared clonotypes between healthy human individuals. Data came from immunoSEQ multiplex PCR; TCRdb stores just in-frame clones and leaves some out. There are 2 million to 3 million clones in the sample; 80% to 95% occur only once, and approximately 0.36% lies in the top ten. Sequences were obtained from naive CD4+ T cells from PBMCs. Subset: CD45RA+ positively selected. These receptors all come from a man between 18 and 35 years old in good health. Some clones in this sample may be carry-over from other donors' samples.

V usage is TRBV14 and J usage is TRBJ2-1; TRBD2 matches 11 bases. The V segment lost 3 bases and the J segment 5 bases; nucleotides outside the gene matches: 9. The CDR3 contains 17 residues. From germline, CDR1 is SGHDN and CDR2 FVKESK. CDR3 region: CASSHLVLAGVHNEQFF. The DNA for the CDR3 is TGTGCCAGCAGCCACCTTGTACTAGCGGGAGTCCACAATGAGCAGTTCTTC.

J is TRBJ2-1 and V is TRBV5-1; the D is unclear. V lost 1 base and J 3 bases, leaving 11 bases between the germline ends. The CDR3 has 15 residues. CDR1 is SGHRS and CDR2 is YFSETQ in the germline V gene. The CDR3 sequence: CASSLFSRGYNEQFF. CDR3 DNA sequence: TGCGCCAGCAGCTTGTTTTCTAGAGGCTACAATGAGCAGTTCTTC.

The chain carries TRBV11-2 and TRBJ2-3; D gene uncertain. The CDR3 length is 15 residues. The germline V gene encodes CDR1 SGHAT and CDR2 FQNNGV. Trimming pared 1 base from V and 1 base from J, leaving 9 bases between. The CDR3 DNA is TGTGCCAGCAGCTTAGCGGCCCCCGGCACAGATACGCAGTATTTT. Translating it yields CASSLAAPGTDTQYF.

J is TRBJ2-3 and V is TRBV6-5; 12 nucleotides match TRBD2. This CDR3 has 15 amino acids. The junction had 10 bases not matched to a gene; V was cut back by 5 bases and J by 10 bases. Germline V CDR1 and CDR2: MNHEY, SVGAGI. CDR3 loop: CASSPGASGRGSQYF. The CDR3 coding sequence is TGTGCCAGCAGTCCAGGGGCTAGCGGGAGGGGTTCGCAGTATTTT.

V and J are TRBV5-8 and TRBJ2-2; weak D call: TRBD1 (6 bases). Germline CDR1 and CDR2: SGHTS and YDEGEE. Trimming removed 0 bases at V and 5 bases at J, with 14 bases between. This CDR3 region has 16 residues. CDR3 loop: CASSLEVRGPTGELFF. CDR3 coding DNA: TGTGCCAGCAGCTTGGAAGTCAGGGGTCCTACCGGGGAGCTGTTTTTT.

This chain joins TRBV6-5 and TRBJ2-7, with no clear D. Germline CDR1 is MNHEY and CDR2 is SVGAGI. The CDR3 has 11 residues. Trimming removed 6 bases from V and 6 bases from J, with 9 bases in between. CDR3 loop: CASSTNREQYF. The CDR3 region has the DNA TGTGCCAGCAGCACAAACCGCGAGCAGTACTTC.

The chain employs TRBV29-1 and TRBJ2-7, with TRBD2 matching 8 bases. The CDR3 runs to 14 residues. Germline CDR1 is SQVTM and CDR2 is ANQGSEA. Trimming cost V 3 bases and J 4 bases; bases outside gene matches: 8. CDR3 residues: CSVDGGGPGYEQYF. The CDR3 DNA sequence: TGCAGCGTTGACGGGGGGGGCCCGGGATACGAGCAGTACTTC.

CDR3 protein: CASSARPGNTEAFF. As DNA, the CDR3 is TGCGCCAGCAGCGCCCGGCCGGGGAACACTGAAGCTTTCTTT. The chain has TRBV5-1 and TRBJ1-1; D gene ambiguous. The V end was cut by 4 bases, the J end by 1 base, with 11 bases between. The CDR3 runs 14 residues. In germline, CDR1 is SGHRS, CDR2 YFSETQ.

CDR3 residues: CASSLSRLSSGANVLTF. The CDR3, as DNA: TGTGCCAGCAGCTTATCCAGGCTAAGCTCTGGGGCCAACGTCCTGACTTTC. V usage is TRBV7-2 and J usage is TRBJ2-6; D unresolved. The V and J ends lost 2 bases and 0 bases respectively, with 11 bases between them. The CDR3 extends over 17 amino acids. Germline V gene sequence: CDR1 SGHTA, CDR2 FQGNSA.

The genes are TRBV15 and TRBJ2-7; a possible D gene is TRBD2 (6 bases). Germline V lookup: CDR1 LNHNV, CDR2 YYDKDF (reference sequence). The CDR3 runs 12 residues. Trimming left V 3 bases short and J 4 bases short, with 7 bases between. CDR3 protein: CATSSAGYEQYF. CDR3 sequence (DNA): TGTGCCACCAGCAGCGCGGGATACGAGCAGTACTTC.

The chain uses TRBV28 and TRBJ1-3, with unresolved D. Germline V gives CDR1 MDHEN, CDR2 SYDVKM. V was shortened by 7 bases and J by 15 bases, with 19 bases between the two germline ends. This CDR3 is 12 amino acids long. CDR3 loop: CASIPGRVLRYF. DNA of the CDR3: TGTGCCAGCATCCCTGGCCGGGTCCTTCGATATTTT.

V is TRBV19 and J is TRBJ2-3, with 7 bases matching TRBD2. V trimming: 1 base; J trimming: 6 bases; junction bases outside the gene matches: 4. The germline V gene has CDR1 LNHDA and CDR2 SQIVND (reference sequence). The CDR3 has 14 amino acids. CDR3: CASSIVGGLDTQYF. In DNA, the CDR3 is TGTGCCAGTAGTATAGTGGGGGGGTTGGATACGCAGTATTTT.

This rearrangement joins TRBV29-1 to TRBJ2-3, with 16 bases matching TRBD2. The V and J ends lost 6 bases and 5 bases, in that order; junction bases with no gene match: 8. Germline V gene sequence: CDR1 SQVTM, CDR2 ANQGSEA. This CDR3 contains 16 residues. The CDR3, as DNA: TGCAGCGTGGGGACTAGCGGGAGGGCCGCTGGAGATACGCAGTATTTT. As protein: CSVGTSGRAAGDTQYF.

The chain is built from TRBV5-6 and TRBJ1-3; perhaps TRBD1 as D (5 bases). V was pared by 7 bases and J by 1 base, with 9 bases between. CDR1 is SGHDT, CDR2 YYEEEE, per germline. The CDR3 has 13 amino acids. The CDR3 region has the DNA TGTGCCAGCCGTGGGGGTTCTGGAAACACCATATATTTT. As protein: CASRGGSGNTIYF.

The V call is TRBV25-1, the J call TRBJ2-1; 9 bases agree with TRBD1. CDR1 and CDR2 (germline): MGHDK, SYGVNS. This CDR3 region has 13 residues. J gave up 5 bases and V 6 bases, and 2 bases lay outside the gene matches. DNA for the CDR3: TGTGCCAGCAGAAGACAGGGGGACAATGAGCAGTTCTTC. Protein product: CASRRQGDNEQFF.

The rearrangement links TRBV5-1 to TRBJ2-2; TRBD2 agrees at 12 bases. V shed 0 bases and J 3 bases; nucleotides not matched to a gene: 6. CDR1 is SGHRS, CDR2 YFSETQ, per germline. There are 18 residues in the CDR3. The CDR3: CASSLGPRLAGDTGELFF. CDR3 coding DNA: TGCGCCAGCAGCTTGGGCCCGAGACTAGCGGGAGACACCGGGGAGCTGTTTTTT.

The V gene is TRBV5-1, the J gene TRBJ1-4; D not resolved. Per germline, CDR1 SGHRS and CDR2 YFSETQ. This CDR3 has 16 residues. V lost 0 bases, J lost 5 bases, and 14 bases lay in between. The CDR3 DNA sequence: TGCGCCAGCAGCTTGGGACACCCACTAGGGAATGAAAAACTGTTTTTT. Its protein is CASSLGHPLGNEKLFF.

The chain combines TRBV7-8 with TRBJ1-4, with a possible D match to TRBD1 (5 bases). V was shortened by 4 bases and J by 6 bases, with 15 bases between the two germline ends. CDR3 length: 15 residues. The germline CDR1 and CDR2 sequences are SGHVS and FQNEAQ. CDR3 amino acids: CASSSTERDYEKLFF. CDR3 bases: TGTGCCAGCAGCTCCACGGAGAGGGACTATGAAAAACTGTTTTTT.